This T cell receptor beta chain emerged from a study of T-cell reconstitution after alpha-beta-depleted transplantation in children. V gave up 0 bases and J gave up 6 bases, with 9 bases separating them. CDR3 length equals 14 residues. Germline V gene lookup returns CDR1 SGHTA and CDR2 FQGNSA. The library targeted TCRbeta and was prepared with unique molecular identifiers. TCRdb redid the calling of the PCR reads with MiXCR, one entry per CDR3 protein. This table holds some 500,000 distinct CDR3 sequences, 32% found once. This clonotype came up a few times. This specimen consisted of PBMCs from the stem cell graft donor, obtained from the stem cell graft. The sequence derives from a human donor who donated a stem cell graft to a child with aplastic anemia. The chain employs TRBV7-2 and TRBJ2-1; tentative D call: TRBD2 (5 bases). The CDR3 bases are TGTGCCAGCAGCTTAGCGTACAGCGGCAATGAGCAGTTCTTC. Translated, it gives CASSLAYSGNEQFF.